This is a list of T cell receptor beta chains from one sample in a study of cytomegalovirus exposure and HLA in healthy donors. Only in-frame clones appear in the TCRdb table, and some are missing; sequencing was by immunoSEQ multiplex PCR. The table records about 190,000 clones, roughly 81% of them present only once. The sequencing sample was made of PBMCs. Receptor source: a woman in her twenties or thirties in good health and CMV-seropositive. Each CDR3 is given with its conserved first and last residue. Fields, in order: J gene, clone size, D gene, V gene, CDR3 DNA, CDR3 protein. D genes are given only for firm matches. Only some rows state a clone size, as once, few, many or a class for expanded clones.

TRBJ1-6,.,TRBD1,TRBV7-2,TGTGCCAGCAGCTTAGGACAGGGATCACCCCTCCACTTT,CASSLGQGSPLHF
TRBJ1-5,.,.,TRBV28,TGTGCCAGCAGTTTAGGCCAGGCAGGCAATCAGCCCCAGCATTTT,CASSLGQAGNQPQHF
TRBJ2-7,.,TRBD2,TRBV28,TGTGCCAGCAGTCTCCGGACTAGCGGGGGGTATTTGGGCTACGAGCAGTACTTC,CASSLRTSGGYLGYEQYF
TRBJ2-2,.,.,TRBV11-2,TGTGCCAGCAGCTTTCTTATTACCGGGGAGCTGTTTTTT,CASSFLITGELFF
TRBJ2-2,.,.,TRBV7-3,TGTGCCAGCAGCCCAATGGCTAGGGGGACCGGGGAGCTGTTTTTT,CASSPMARGTGELFF
TRBJ2-2,.,.,TRBV7-3,TGTGCCAGCAGCCTGTCCTCTAGTGGGCTGTTTTTT,CASSLSSSGLFF
TRBJ1-6,.,.,TRBV4-3,TGCGCCAGCAGCCAAGATTGGGGGGTGGTAAATAATTCACCCCTCCACTTT,CASSQDWGVVNNSPLHF
TRBJ1-1,few,TRBD1,TRBV5-1,TGCGCCAGCGGACAGGGTTCGAACACTGAAGCTTTCTTT,CASGQGSNTEAFF
TRBJ2-5,.,.,TRBV11-3,TGTGCCAGCAGCTTAGGTCACTTCAGGGGAGAGACCCAGTACTTC,CASSLGHFRGETQYF
TRBJ1-5,few,.,TRBV18,TGTGCCAGCTCACCACAGGGACTGGGGAGCAATCAGCCCCAGCATTTT,CASSPQGLGSNQPQHF
TRBJ1-6,.,TRBD1,TRBV5-1,TGCGCCAGCAGCTTTGAACAGGGGCGCGGTTCACCCCTCCACTTT,CASSFEQGRGSPLHF
TRBJ2-3,.,TRBD1,TRBV7-2,TGTGCCAGCAGCTGGACAGGGGAGGGAGATACGCAGTATTTT,CASSWTGEGDTQYF
TRBJ1-1,.,TRBD1,TRBV29-1,TGCAGCGTCGAGGGACAGGGCGCCACTGAAGCTTTCTTT,CSVEGQGATEAFF
TRBJ2-3,.,TRBD2,TRBV6-4,TGTGCCAGCAGTAGGGAGGGAGGGACAGATACGCAGTATTTT,CASSREGGTDTQYF
TRBJ2-1,.,.,TRBV19,TGTGCCAGTAGTATAGGGGCCTCCTACAATGAGCAGTTCTTC,CASSIGASYNEQFF
TRBJ1-6,.,.,TRBV19,TGTGCCAGTAGTATGTACCAGAACTATAATTCACCCCTCCACTTT,CASSMYQNYNSPLHF
TRBJ1-2,.,.,TRBV6-1,TGTGCCAGCAGTGAAATGGCAGGGATGTTCTATGGCTACACCTTC,CASSEMAGMFYGYTF
TRBJ1-2,.,.,TRBV11-2,TGTGCCAGCACCAAAGACGGGGGGTGGCTCGGCTACACCTTC,CASTKDGGWLGYTF
TRBJ2-3,.,TRBD2,TRBV5-6,TGTGCCAGCAGAAAACGGACTAGCGGGGGCCTAATTGCAGATACGCAGTATTTT,CASRKRTSGGLIADTQYF
TRBJ2-7,.,TRBD1,TRBV5-1,TGCGCCAGCAGCCACGGACAGGGAATAAGCTCCTACGAGCAGTACTTC,CASSHGQGISSYEQYF
TRBJ1-5,once,.,TRBV2,TGTGCCAGCCGGGATACCAAAAAGCCCCAGCATTTT,CASRDTKKPQHF
TRBJ1-1,.,.,TRBV7-8,TGTGCCAGCAGCTTATACGGGGGAGGCACTGAAGCTTTCTTT,CASSLYGGGTEAFF
TRBJ2-3,.,TRBD2,TRBV19,TGTGCCAGTAGTAGTGGACTAGCGGTAGTTACGCAGTATTTT,CASSSGLAVVTQYF
TRBJ2-1,.,TRBD1,TRBV7-3,TGTGCCAGCAGCATGGGACAGCGCAATGAGCAGTTCTTC,CASSMGQRNEQFF
TRBJ2-1,once,.,TRBV14,TGTGCCAGCAGCCGGATAGCGGATACCTACAATGAGCAGTTCTTC,CASSRIADTYNEQFF
TRBJ1-1,.,.,TRBV9,TGTGCCAGCAGCGTAGAGGGCCAGGGGTTGGCTGAAGCTTTCTTT,CASSVEGQGLAEAFF